These T cell receptor beta chains were read from a single sample in a study of beta chain features in type 1 diabetes. Profiled with immunoSEQ multiplex PCR; TCRdb holds only in-frame clones, not every one. Among 150,000 to 200,000 clones listed, about 8.3% were seen once. Input material: central memory CD4+ T cells from blood. Receptors originate from a woman aged 18-29 years with type 1 diabetes. The CDR3 runs from the conserved cysteine through the conserved F or W. Each record gives: CDR3 protein, CDR3 DNA, V gene, J gene, clone size, D gene. The D gene is left open where the match is weak. Expanded clones are given a class, and other clones once, few, many or no size at all.

CDR3aa: CASSLGGREGRNEQFF
CDR3nt: TGTGCCAGCAGCTTAGGAGGTCGGGAGGGCCGAAATGAGCAGTTCTTC
v_gene: TRBV7-2
j_gene: TRBJ2-1
abundance: .
d_gene: TRBD2

CDR3aa: CASSFGGADNSPLHF
CDR3nt: TGTGCCAGCAGCTTCGGGGGGGCCGATAATTCACCCCTCCACTTT
v_gene: TRBV7-9
j_gene: TRBJ1-6
abundance: .
d_gene: .

CDR3aa: CASSSDRGVYGYTF
CDR3nt: TGTGCCAGCAGCTCGGACAGGGGCGTGTATGGCTACACCTTC
v_gene: TRBV7-2
j_gene: TRBJ1-2
abundance: .
d_gene: TRBD1

CDR3aa: CASRLAGGFYNEQFF
CDR3nt: TGTGCCAGTAGACTCGCGGGGGGGTTCTACAATGAGCAGTTCTTC
v_gene: TRBV19
j_gene: TRBJ2-1
abundance: few
d_gene: TRBD2

CDR3aa: CASRRYYGYTF
CDR3nt: TGTGCCAGCAGACGGTACTATGGCTACACCTTC
v_gene: TRBV5-8
j_gene: TRBJ1-2
abundance: .
d_gene: .

CDR3aa: CASSRLHIQYF
CDR3nt: TGCGCCAGCAGTCGGCTTCACATTCAGTACTTC
v_gene: TRBV23-1
j_gene: TRBJ2-4
abundance: many
d_gene: .

CDR3aa: CASSWARDEETQYF
CDR3nt: TGTGCCAGCAGCTGGGCCCGCGATGAAGAGACCCAGTACTTC
v_gene: TRBV4-2
j_gene: TRBJ2-5
abundance: .
d_gene: .

CDR3aa: CASSISPGSGEQFF
CDR3nt: TGTGCCAGTAGTATCTCCCCAGGGTCCGGTGAGCAGTTCTTC
v_gene: TRBV19
j_gene: TRBJ2-1
abundance: .
d_gene: .

CDR3aa: CASSQDGEAQPQHF
CDR3nt: TGTGCCAGCAGCCAAGACGGTGAGGCCCAGCCCCAGCATTTT
v_gene: TRBV4-2
j_gene: TRBJ1-5
abundance: .
d_gene: .

CDR3aa: CASSRTRSSGANVLTF
CDR3nt: TGTGCCAGCAGTCGGACTAGAAGCTCTGGGGCCAACGTCCTGACTTTC
v_gene: TRBV28
j_gene: TRBJ2-6
abundance: few
d_gene: TRBD2

CDR3aa: CSAVGQSNTEAFF
CDR3nt: TGCAGCGCCGTGGGGCAGTCGAACACTGAAGCTTTCTTT
v_gene: TRBV29-1
j_gene: TRBJ1-1
abundance: few
d_gene: .

CDR3aa: CAISSDRDQPQHF
CDR3nt: TGTGCCATCAGCTCGGACAGGGATCAGCCCCAGCATTTT
v_gene: TRBV10-3
j_gene: TRBJ1-5
abundance: few
d_gene: TRBD1

CDR3aa: CASSFLGSGELYNEQFF
CDR3nt: TGTGCCAGCAGTTTCCTTGGGTCGGGAGAGCTCTACAATGAGCAGTTCTTC
v_gene: TRBV28
j_gene: TRBJ2-1
abundance: .
d_gene: .

CDR3aa: CASRLSGDNEQFF
CDR3nt: TGTGCCAGCAGACTTAGCGGTGACAATGAGCAGTTCTTC
v_gene: TRBV6-4
j_gene: TRBJ2-1
abundance: .
d_gene: .

CDR3aa: CASSFSNEKLFF
CDR3nt: TGTGCCAGCAGCTTTAGTAATGAAAAACTGTTTTTT
v_gene: TRBV5-5
j_gene: TRBJ1-4
abundance: once
d_gene: .

CDR3aa: CASRTDNSPLHF
CDR3nt: TGTGCCAGCAGGACAGATAATTCACCCCTCCACTTT
v_gene: TRBV2
j_gene: TRBJ1-6
abundance: .
d_gene: .

CDR3aa: CASSWGTGLNTEAFF
CDR3nt: TGTGCCAGCAGCTGGGGGACAGGATTGAACACTGAAGCTTTCTTT
v_gene: TRBV5-6
j_gene: TRBJ1-1
abundance: .
d_gene: TRBD1

CDR3aa: CASSVVLGGYTF
CDR3nt: TGTGCCAGCAGCGTAGTTCTAGGTGGCTACACCTTC
v_gene: TRBV9
j_gene: TRBJ1-2
abundance: few
d_gene: .

CDR3aa: CASSLEANQAYEQYF
CDR3nt: TGCGCCAGCAGCTTGGAGGCTAACCAGGCCTACGAGCAGTACTTC
v_gene: TRBV5-1
j_gene: TRBJ2-7
abundance: .
d_gene: .

CDR3aa: CATRADGNYGYTF
CDR3nt: TGTGCCACCCGAGCGGACGGGAACTATGGCTACACCTTC
v_gene: TRBV10-3
j_gene: TRBJ1-2
abundance: .
d_gene: .

CDR3aa: CASSVAPNGGELFF
CDR3nt: TGTGCCAGCAGCGTGGCCCCAAATGGCGGGGAGCTGTTTTTT
v_gene: TRBV9
j_gene: TRBJ2-2
abundance: .
d_gene: .

CDR3aa: CASTKGGVTNEKLFF
CDR3nt: TGTGCCAGCACAAAGGGAGGGGTAACTAATGAAAAACTGTTTTTT
v_gene: TRBV28
j_gene: TRBJ1-4
abundance: .
d_gene: .

CDR3aa: CASRQFSNTEAFF
CDR3nt: TGTGCCAGTCGACAGTTTTCGAACACTGAAGCTTTCTTT
v_gene: TRBV6-5
j_gene: TRBJ1-1
abundance: .
d_gene: .

CDR3aa: CASSGGVEQYF
CDR3nt: TGTGCCAGCTCAGGGGGGGTCGAGCAGTACTTC
v_gene: TRBV18
j_gene: TRBJ2-7
abundance: .
d_gene: TRBD2

CDR3aa: CASSSSLAGVTHEQYF
CDR3nt: TGTGCCAGCAGTTCCTCTCTAGCGGGCGTTACACACGAGCAGTACTTC
v_gene: TRBV28
j_gene: TRBJ2-7
abundance: .
d_gene: TRBD2

CDR3aa: CASSVRGRETQYF
CDR3nt: TGTGCCAGCAGTGTCAGGGGTCGGGAGACCCAGTACTTC
v_gene: TRBV27
j_gene: TRBJ2-5
abundance: .
d_gene: .

CDR3aa: CAWSPKLGQGAGAFF
CDR3nt: TGTGCCTGGAGCCCGAAACTCGGGCAGGGGGCAGGAGCTTTCTTT
v_gene: TRBV30
j_gene: TRBJ1-1
abundance: few
d_gene: TRBD1

CDR3aa: CASSLGGTGGYGYTF
CDR3nt: TGTGCCAGCAGCTTAGGAGGTACAGGGGGCTATGGCTACACCTTC
v_gene: TRBV7-9
j_gene: TRBJ1-2
abundance: few
d_gene: TRBD1

CDR3aa: CASASRGGTDTQYF
CDR3nt: TGTGCCAGCGCGTCCAGGGGGGGCACAGATACGCAGTATTTT
v_gene: TRBV19
j_gene: TRBJ2-3
abundance: few
d_gene: .

CDR3aa: CASSSTRLGVTDTQYF
CDR3nt: TGTGCCAGCAGTTCAACCCGGCTCGGAGTCACAGATACGCAGTATTTT
v_gene: TRBV27
j_gene: TRBJ2-3
abundance: few
d_gene: .

CDR3aa: CASSGQGYEQYF
CDR3nt: TGTGCCAGCAGTGGACAGGGGTACGAGCAGTACTTC
v_gene: TRBV2
j_gene: TRBJ2-7
abundance: few
d_gene: TRBD1

CDR3aa: CASSPQTTYGYTF
CDR3nt: TGTGCCAGCAGCCCCCAGACAACCTATGGCTACACCTTC
v_gene: TRBV5-8
j_gene: TRBJ1-2
abundance: .
d_gene: .

CDR3aa: CASRATGSGGYTF
CDR3nt: TGTGCCAGCAGGGCCACAGGGAGTGGTGGCTACACCTTC
v_gene: TRBV2
j_gene: TRBJ1-2
abundance: .
d_gene: .

CDR3aa: CASSTQAGVRETQYF
CDR3nt: TGTGCCAGCAGCACCCAAGCGGGGGTGAGGGAGACCCAGTACTTC
v_gene: TRBV7-2
j_gene: TRBJ2-5
abundance: .
d_gene: TRBD2

CDR3aa: CAISAGGGASTDTQYF
CDR3nt: TGTGCCATCAGTGCTGGTGGGGGCGCTTCCACAGATACGCAGTATTTT
v_gene: TRBV10-3
j_gene: TRBJ2-3
abundance: .
d_gene: .

CDR3aa: CASRRTGLVEQFF
CDR3nt: TGTGCCAGCCGCCGGACGGGGTTGGTTGAGCAGTTCTTC
v_gene: TRBV27
j_gene: TRBJ2-1
abundance: .
d_gene: .

CDR3aa: CASSAARSTDTQYF
CDR3nt: TGTGCCAGCAGCGCCGCGAGATCAACCGATACGCAGTATTTT
v_gene: TRBV7-3
j_gene: TRBJ2-3
abundance: .
d_gene: .

CDR3aa: CASPGLLFF
CDR3nt: TGTGCCAGCCCGGGACTTCTGTTCTTC
v_gene: TRBV28
j_gene: TRBJ2-1
abundance: .
d_gene: .

CDR3aa: CASSPTVNIQYF
CDR3nt: TGTGCCAGCAGCCCGACAGTAAACATTCAGTACTTC
v_gene: TRBV10-3
j_gene: TRBJ2-4
abundance: few
d_gene: .

CDR3aa: CASSGGTGPYEQYF
CDR3nt: TGTGCCAGCAGTGGGGGGACAGGACCCTACGAGCAGTACTTC
v_gene: TRBV25-1
j_gene: TRBJ2-7
abundance: many
d_gene: TRBD1

CDR3aa: CASTPGLAGVEQFF
CDR3nt: TGTGCCAGCACCCCTGGACTAGCGGGAGTTGAGCAGTTCTTC
v_gene: TRBV28
j_gene: TRBJ2-1
abundance: few
d_gene: TRBD2

CDR3aa: CASSEWGTATEAFF
CDR3nt: TGTGCCAGCAGTGAATGGGGGACAGCCACTGAAGCTTTCTTT
v_gene: TRBV2
j_gene: TRBJ1-1
abundance: .
d_gene: TRBD1

CDR3aa: CASSYSDRAIYGYTF
CDR3nt: TGTGCCAGCAGTTACTCCGACAGGGCTATCTATGGCTACACCTTC
v_gene: TRBV6-6
j_gene: TRBJ1-2
abundance: .
d_gene: TRBD1

CDR3aa: CASSLVSRSGETQYF
CDR3nt: TGTGCCAGCAGCTTAGTATCCAGGTCTGGTGAGACCCAGTACTTC
v_gene: TRBV7-2
j_gene: TRBJ2-5
abundance: few
d_gene: .

CDR3aa: CASTLGQGGRETQYF
CDR3nt: TGTGCCAGCACCCTCGGACAGGGAGGAAGAGAGACCCAGTACTTC
v_gene: TRBV7-9
j_gene: TRBJ2-5
abundance: .
d_gene: TRBD1

CDR3aa: CASSRGAGVYNEQFF
CDR3nt: TGTGCCAGCAGCCGAGGAGCGGGGGTCTACAATGAGCAGTTCTTC
v_gene: TRBV11-2
j_gene: TRBJ2-1
abundance: few
d_gene: TRBD2

CDR3aa: CASSFFGLAGARGNEQFF
CDR3nt: TGTGCCAGCAGTTTTTTCGGACTAGCGGGAGCTCGGGGCAATGAGCAGTTCTTC
v_gene: TRBV28
j_gene: TRBJ2-1
abundance: .
d_gene: TRBD2

CDR3aa: CASSEQVNQPQHF
CDR3nt: TGCGCCAGCAGCGAACAGGTCAATCAGCCCCAGCATTTT
v_gene: TRBV10-2
j_gene: TRBJ1-5
abundance: .
d_gene: .

CDR3aa: CASSRGTTTYNEQFF
CDR3nt: TGTGCCAGCAGCCGAGGGACAACAACCTACAATGAGCAGTTCTTC
v_gene: TRBV6-6
j_gene: TRBJ2-1
abundance: few
d_gene: .

CDR3aa: CASSTQGGETQYF
CDR3nt: TGTGCCAGCAGCACACAGGGGGGAGAGACCCAGTACTTC
v_gene: TRBV11-1
j_gene: TRBJ2-5
abundance: few
d_gene: TRBD1

CDR3aa: CSVESGTGRRETQYF
CDR3nt: TGCAGCGTTGAGTCCGGGACAGGGAGGCGGGAGACCCAGTACTTC
v_gene: TRBV29-1
j_gene: TRBJ2-5
abundance: many
d_gene: TRBD1

CDR3aa: CASSGGGGNQPQHF
CDR3nt: TGTGCCAGCTCAGGCGGGGGCGGCAATCAGCCCCAGCATTTT
v_gene: TRBV18
j_gene: TRBJ1-5
abundance: few
d_gene: .

CDR3aa: CASSYHRGISGYTF
CDR3nt: TGTGCCAGCAGTTACCACAGGGGAATTTCTGGCTACACCTTC
v_gene: TRBV28
j_gene: TRBJ1-2
abundance: .
d_gene: TRBD1

CDR3aa: CASSHSGQGNSPLHF
CDR3nt: TGTGCCAGCAGCCATAGCGGACAGGGTAATTCACCCCTCCACTTT
v_gene: TRBV7-2
j_gene: TRBJ1-6
abundance: few
d_gene: TRBD1

CDR3aa: CASSWGTSGTNEQFF
CDR3nt: TGTGCCAGCAGCTGGGGGACTAGCGGGACCAATGAGCAGTTCTTC
v_gene: TRBV11-2
j_gene: TRBJ2-1
abundance: few
d_gene: TRBD2

CDR3aa: CASRRTAGTSFYEQYF
CDR3nt: TGTGCCAGCAGACGGACCGCCGGGACTAGCTTCTACGAGCAGTACTTC
v_gene: TRBV27
j_gene: TRBJ2-7
abundance: few
d_gene: TRBD2

CDR3aa: CAISERNRGSTDTQYF
CDR3nt: TGTGCCATCAGTGAGCGGAATAGGGGGAGCACAGATACGCAGTATTTT
v_gene: TRBV10-3
j_gene: TRBJ2-3
abundance: .
d_gene: .

CDR3aa: CASSLGTSGVETQYF
CDR3nt: TGTGCCAGCAGCCTAGGGACTAGCGGGGTTGAGACCCAGTACTTC
v_gene: TRBV9
j_gene: TRBJ2-5
abundance: few
d_gene: TRBD2

CDR3aa: CASSLGERPQHF
CDR3nt: TGTGCCAGCAGCTTGGGCGAGCGGCCCCAGCATTTT
v_gene: TRBV5-6
j_gene: TRBJ1-5
abundance: few
d_gene: .

CDR3aa: CASSPSGLAVNTGELFF
CDR3nt: TGTGCCAGCAGCCCGTCTGGACTAGCGGTGAACACCGGGGAGCTGTTTTTT
v_gene: TRBV7-2
j_gene: TRBJ2-2
abundance: few
d_gene: TRBD2